A selection of T cell receptor beta chains follows, all from one sample in a study of blood T cell repertoires in COVID-19. Using immunoSEQ multiplex PCR, the repertoire was profiled, and TCRdb retains in-frame clones only, with some absent. The sample carries about 210,000 clones, 65% to 85% recorded once. Sequences were obtained from PBMCs or T cells enriched from blood (not recorded which). The origin of the receptors is a man in his thirties or forties with acute COVID-19. CDR3s include the opening cysteine and the closing phenylalanine or tryptophan. The D gene is left open where the match is weak. For some rows the clone size is stated as once, few or many, or as a class when expanded; others skip it.

D gene: TRBD1
clone size: .
J gene: TRBJ1-1
V gene: TRBV7-9
CDR3 length: 19
CDR3 DNA: TGTGCCAGCAGCGGCGCCCGATTGTGGCAGGGGGCGCGTAACACTGAAGCTTTCTTT
CDR3 protein: CASSGARLWQGARNTEAFF

D gene: .
clone size: once
J gene: TRBJ1-4
V gene: TRBV14
CDR3 length: 15
CDR3 DNA: TGTGCCAGCAGCGACCCGGGGACCGGGAGGGAAAAACTGTTTTTT
CDR3 protein: CASSDPGTGREKLFF

D gene: .
clone size: .
J gene: TRBJ1-1
V gene: TRBV6-5
CDR3 length: 13
CDR3 DNA: TGTGCCAGCAGTTACTCGAACTCCGGTGAGGCTTTCTTT
CDR3 protein: CASSYSNSGEAFF

D gene: .
clone size: .
J gene: TRBJ2-7
V gene: TRBV27
CDR3 length: 16
CDR3 DNA: TGTGCCAGCAGTTATTCCGGGACACGGGGCCCCGGCGAGCAGTACTTC
CDR3 protein: CASSYSGTRGPGEQYF

D gene: .
clone size: .
J gene: TRBJ1-2
V gene: TRBV9
CDR3 length: 12
CDR3 DNA: TGTGCCAGCAGCGCCGGTAACTATGGCTACACCTTC
CDR3 protein: CASSAGNYGYTF

D gene: .
clone size: few
J gene: TRBJ1-1
V gene: TRBV5-4
CDR3 length: 15
CDR3 DNA: TGTGCCAGCAGCCCTCTATGGGAGGTGAACACTGAAGCTTTCTTT
CDR3 protein: CASSPLWEVNTEAFF

D gene: .
clone size: .
J gene: TRBJ2-3
V gene: TRBV10-2
CDR3 length: 12
CDR3 DNA: TGCGCCAGCAGTTCAGTATCGGATACGCAGTATTTT
CDR3 protein: CASSSVSDTQYF

D gene: TRBD2
clone size: .
J gene: TRBJ2-5
V gene: TRBV25-1
CDR3 length: 16
CDR3 DNA: TGTGCCAGCAGTGAATTGAGTTCTAGCGGGGGAGAGACCCAGTACTTC
CDR3 protein: CASSELSSSGGETQYF

D gene: .
clone size: .
J gene: TRBJ1-1
V gene: TRBV15
CDR3 length: 13
CDR3 DNA: TGTGCCACCAGCAGAGACGGGTACACTGAAGCTTTCTTT
CDR3 protein: CATSRDGYTEAFF

D gene: .
clone size: .
J gene: TRBJ1-4
V gene: TRBV5-5
CDR3 length: 13
CDR3 DNA: TGTGCCAGCAGCTTCGAGGCTAATGAAAAACTGTTTTTT
CDR3 protein: CASSFEANEKLFF

D gene: .
clone size: .
J gene: TRBJ1-6
V gene: TRBV9
CDR3 length: 14
CDR3 DNA: TGTGCCAGCAGGCCCGGACTTAATAATTCACCCCTCCACTTT
CDR3 protein: CASRPGLNNSPLHF

D gene: .
clone size: .
J gene: TRBJ1-1
V gene: TRBV12-3/TRBV12-4
CDR3 length: 13
CDR3 DNA: TGTGCCAGCAGTTTAGTCGGGGGTACTGAAGCTTTCTTT
CDR3 protein: CASSLVGGTEAFF

D gene: .
clone size: .
J gene: TRBJ1-1
V gene: TRBV3-1/TRBV3-2
CDR3 length: 13
CDR3 DNA: TGTGCCAGCAGCCAAGAAATCCAGGGGGAAGCTTTCTTT
CDR3 protein: CASSQEIQGEAFF

D gene: .
clone size: .
J gene: TRBJ2-6
V gene: TRBV6-4
CDR3 length: 14
CDR3 DNA: TGTGCCAGCAGCCACTTGGCTGGGGCCAACGTCCTGACTTTC
CDR3 protein: CASSHLAGANVLTF

D gene: .
clone size: few
J gene: TRBJ2-1
V gene: TRBV21-1
CDR3 length: 16
CDR3 DNA: TGTGCCAGCAGCAAAGAGCGGTGCGGGGGGGCCGATGAGCAGTTCTTC
CDR3 protein: CASSKERCGGADEQFF

D gene: .
clone size: .
J gene: TRBJ2-4
V gene: TRBV11-2
CDR3 length: 16
CDR3 DNA: TGTGCCAGCAGCTTAAGTCGAGGGCAGTCGGGCAACATTCAGTACTTC
CDR3 protein: CASSLSRGQSGNIQYF

D gene: TRBD2
clone size: few
J gene: TRBJ2-5
V gene: TRBV5-1
CDR3 length: 13
CDR3 DNA: TGCGCCAGCAGCCCGGGACTAGCGGAGACCCAGTACTTC
CDR3 protein: CASSPGLAETQYF

D gene: .
clone size: .
J gene: TRBJ1-1
V gene: TRBV5-1
CDR3 length: 15
CDR3 DNA: TGCGCCAGCAGCTTGGTACCAGGGACTAACACTGAAGCTTTCTTT
CDR3 protein: CASSLVPGTNTEAFF

D gene: TRBD1
clone size: .
J gene: TRBJ1-5
V gene: TRBV7-6
CDR3 length: 15
CDR3 DNA: TGTGCCAGCAGCTTAGGTACAGGGGGGGGTCAGCCCCAGCATTTT
CDR3 protein: CASSLGTGGGQPQHF

D gene: .
clone size: few
J gene: TRBJ2-1
V gene: TRBV10-3
CDR3 length: 14
CDR3 DNA: TGTGCCATCAGAGAGGGGAGCGGGTGGGGTGAGCAGTTCTTC
CDR3 protein: CAIREGSGWGEQFF

D gene: TRBD2
clone size: once
J gene: TRBJ2-2
V gene: TRBV7-2
CDR3 length: 18
CDR3 DNA: TGTGCCAGCAGCTTAGTACTAGCGGGGACCCCGAACACCGGGGAGCTGTTTTTT
CDR3 protein: CASSLVLAGTPNTGELFF

D gene: .
clone size: once
J gene: TRBJ1-2
V gene: TRBV15
CDR3 length: 13
CDR3 DNA: TGTGCCACCAGCAGAGATCCCGTTTCCGGCTACACCTTC
CDR3 protein: CATSRDPVSGYTF

D gene: TRBD1
clone size: .
J gene: TRBJ2-7
V gene: TRBV4-1
CDR3 length: 15
CDR3 DNA: TGCGCCAGCAGCCAGGGGGGACAGGCCTCCTACGAGCAGTACTTC
CDR3 protein: CASSQGGQASYEQYF

D gene: .
clone size: .
J gene: TRBJ1-2
V gene: TRBV27
CDR3 length: 14
CDR3 DNA: TGTGCCAGCAGTTTAGTGGCACAGTCCAGGGGCTACACCTTC
CDR3 protein: CASSLVAQSRGYTF

D gene: TRBD1
clone size: .
J gene: TRBJ1-2
V gene: TRBV27
CDR3 length: 14
CDR3 DNA: TGTGCCAGCAGCCGACAGACAGGGGGCTTTGGCTACACCTTC
CDR3 protein: CASSRQTGGFGYTF

D gene: .
clone size: many
J gene: TRBJ1-1
V gene: TRBV25-1
CDR3 length: 12
CDR3 DNA: TGTGCCAGCAGTGATTGGACAGACGAAGCTTTCTTT
CDR3 protein: CASSDWTDEAFF

D gene: TRBD2
clone size: many
J gene: TRBJ2-5
V gene: TRBV9
CDR3 length: 16
CDR3 DNA: TGTGCCAGCAGCTTCGGGGCGGGGGGACTCCAAGAGACCCAGTACTTC
CDR3 protein: CASSFGAGGLQETQYF

D gene: .
clone size: few
J gene: TRBJ1-2
V gene: TRBV6-5
CDR3 length: 14
CDR3 DNA: TGTGCCAGCAGTTACTCTCCAGCTAACTATGGCTACACCTTC
CDR3 protein: CASSYSPANYGYTF

D gene: .
clone size: .
J gene: TRBJ1-2
V gene: TRBV2
CDR3 length: 15
CDR3 DNA: TGTGCCAGCAGTGAGACGGCAGGTTCTGACTATGGCTACACCTTC
CDR3 protein: CASSETAGSDYGYTF

D gene: .
clone size: few
J gene: TRBJ1-2
V gene: TRBV6-5
CDR3 length: 13
CDR3 DNA: TGTGCCAGCAGTTACTCAGCATTCTATGGCTACACCTTC
CDR3 protein: CASSYSAFYGYTF

D gene: TRBD2
clone size: few
J gene: TRBJ2-3
V gene: TRBV28
CDR3 length: 15
CDR3 DNA: TGTGCCAGCACGTTCGTACGGGGGGGCACAGATACGCAGTATTTT
CDR3 protein: CASTFVRGGTDTQYF

D gene: TRBD2
clone size: medium-sized
J gene: TRBJ2-1
V gene: TRBV4-2
CDR3 length: 15
CDR3 DNA: TGTGCCAGCAGCCAAGATAGCGGGGGGGCCAATGAGCAGTTCTTC
CDR3 protein: CASSQDSGGANEQFF

D gene: .
clone size: few
J gene: TRBJ2-4
V gene: TRBV10-3
CDR3 length: 14
CDR3 DNA: TGTGCCATCAGTGCGAGGGGAGGCGAAAACATTCAGTACTTC
CDR3 protein: CAISARGGENIQYF

D gene: .
clone size: .
J gene: TRBJ2-7
V gene: TRBV5-5
CDR3 length: 14
CDR3 DNA: TGTGCCAGCAGCCGACAGGCGACCCCCTACGAGCAGTACTTC
CDR3 protein: CASSRQATPYEQYF

D gene: TRBD1
clone size: .
J gene: TRBJ2-7
V gene: TRBV7-2
CDR3 length: 16
CDR3 DNA: TGTGCCAGCAGTCTAAGGACAGGCTCTTCCTCCTACGAGCAGTACTTC
CDR3 protein: CASSLRTGSSSYEQYF

D gene: .
clone size: once
J gene: TRBJ1-2
V gene: TRBV12-3/TRBV12-4
CDR3 length: 13
CDR3 DNA: TGTGCCAGCACCAGCAACTACCTCTATGGCTACACCTTC
CDR3 protein: CASTSNYLYGYTF

D gene: .
clone size: .
J gene: TRBJ2-7
V gene: TRBV12-5
CDR3 length: 13
CDR3 DNA: TGTGCTAGTGCCCTAGGGGTGGTATACGAGCAGTACTTC
CDR3 protein: CASALGVVYEQYF

D gene: .
clone size: .
J gene: TRBJ2-4
V gene: TRBV13
CDR3 length: 14
CDR3 DNA: TGTGCCAGCAGCTTGGGGACACAGGGAAACATTCAGTACTTC
CDR3 protein: CASSLGTQGNIQYF

D gene: TRBD1
clone size: few
J gene: TRBJ2-5
V gene: TRBV5-4
CDR3 length: 15
CDR3 DNA: TGTGCCAGCAGCCAACTACAGGGGGTCGAGGAGACCCAGTACTTC
CDR3 protein: CASSQLQGVEETQYF

D gene: TRBD1
clone size: .
J gene: TRBJ1-1
V gene: TRBV3-1/TRBV3-2
CDR3 length: 16
CDR3 DNA: TGTGCCAGCAGCCAAGATCCGGGACAGTTGAACACTGAAGCTTTCTTT
CDR3 protein: CASSQDPGQLNTEAFF

D gene: .
clone size: .
J gene: TRBJ1-1
V gene: TRBV7-3
CDR3 length: 14
CDR3 DNA: TGTGCCAGCAGCTTAGAAGGCATGCGGGCTGAAGCTTTCTTT
CDR3 protein: CASSLEGMRAEAFF

D gene: .
clone size: .
J gene: TRBJ1-5
V gene: TRBV2
CDR3 length: 15
CDR3 DNA: TGTGCCAGCAGTGATCTGGACAAGGCCCTTGCATCCCAGCATTTT
CDR3 protein: CASSDLDKALASQHF

D gene: .
clone size: few
J gene: TRBJ2-2
V gene: TRBV7-3
CDR3 length: 14
CDR3 DNA: TGTGCCAGCAGCTTAGATTCGGGGACCGGGGAGCTGTTTTTT
CDR3 protein: CASSLDSGTGELFF

D gene: .
clone size: .
J gene: TRBJ2-7
V gene: TRBV9
CDR3 length: 14
CDR3 DNA: TGTGCCAGCAGCGTAGGTTATAACTCCTACGAGCAGTACTTC
CDR3 protein: CASSVGYNSYEQYF

D gene: TRBD1
clone size: once
J gene: TRBJ2-3
V gene: TRBV29-1
CDR3 length: 13
CDR3 DNA: TGCAGCGCCGACAGGGAGAGCACAGATACGCAGTATTTT
CDR3 protein: CSADRESTDTQYF

D gene: TRBD1
clone size: once
J gene: TRBJ1-4
V gene: TRBV2
CDR3 length: 11
CDR3 DNA: TGTGCCAGCAGTCGATTGGACAGGGCGTTTTTT
CDR3 protein: CASSRLDRAFF

D gene: .
clone size: .
J gene: TRBJ1-2
V gene: TRBV13
CDR3 length: 17
CDR3 DNA: TGTGCCAGCAGATCCGGGAAAGATAGGACTGGTTCGTATGGCTACACCTTC
CDR3 protein: CASRSGKDRTGSYGYTF

D gene: .
clone size: once
J gene: TRBJ1-4
V gene: TRBV19
CDR3 length: 14
CDR3 DNA: TGTGCCAGTACAACGCGGGGGGCGGACGAAAAACTGTTTTTT
CDR3 protein: CASTTRGADEKLFF

D gene: .
clone size: few
J gene: TRBJ1-3
V gene: TRBV7-2
CDR3 length: 15
CDR3 DNA: TGTGCCAGCAGCCCCCATCAAGCCTCTGGAAACACCATATATTTT
CDR3 protein: CASSPHQASGNTIYF